Following are 27 T cell receptor beta chains from one sample sequenced in a study of OX40 agonist ivuxolimab in advanced cancers. The method was immunoSEQ multiplex PCR; TCRdb's version includes in-frame clones alone and lacks a portion of them. The sample lists about 95,000 clones, approximately 89% seen once, with about 0.31% in the top ten. The input for sequencing was CD4+ or CD8+ T cells sorted from blood, taken in a trial of the OX40 agonist ivuxolimab. Receptors originate from an adult with an advanced solid tumor such as melanoma, head and neck, liver or kidney cancer.

The chain employs TRBV11-2 and TRBJ2-7; 9 bases are a match to TRBD1. The germline V gene has CDR1 SGHAT and CDR2 FQNNGV. The CDR3 has 15 amino acids. Germline trimming cut 5 bases from V and 6 bases from J; bases unmatched to any gene: 11. In nucleotides, the CDR3 is TGTGCCAGCAGCCTAGGGGGACAGGGATTAGGCGAGCAGTACTTC. Translated, it gives CASSLGGQGLGEQYF.

The V and J genes are TRBV2 and TRBJ1-1; D is unclear. The CDR3 loop spans 13 amino acids. Trimming removed 5 bases at V and 0 bases at J, with 7 bases between. In germline, CDR1 is SNHLY, CDR2 FYNNEI. The CDR3 nucleotides are TGTGCCAGCAGTCTGTACATGAACACTGAAGCTTTCTTT. Its protein is CASSLYMNTEAFF.

The chain recombines TRBV18 with TRBJ2-6; D not resolved. Germline loops: CDR1 KGHSH, CDR2 LQKENI. This CDR3 is 15 amino acids long. Deletions cut 1 base from V and 3 bases from J, with 7 bases between. This chain's CDR3 is CASSPRGGGANVLTF. In DNA, the CDR3 is TGTGCCAGCTCACCACGAGGCGGTGGGGCCAACGTCCTGACTTTC.

The V call is TRBV30, the J call TRBJ1-2; D call uncertain. V gave up 0 bases and J gave up 0 bases, with 11 bases separating them. This CDR3 is 15 amino acids long. CDR1 is GTSNPN, CDR2 SVGIG, per germline (reference sequence). The DNA of the CDR3 is TGTGCCTGGAGTGTAGGAAGACCCGCTAACTATGGCTACACCTTC. Its translation: CAWSVGRPANYGYTF.

This chain uses TRBV27 with TRBJ1-6, with TRBD1 matching over 7 bases. The CDR3 is 16 amino acids. The ends lost 2 bases at V and 9 bases at J; junction bases unmatched: 10. Germline loops: CDR1 MNHEY, CDR2 SMNVEV (reference sequence). The CDR3, as DNA: TGTGCCAGCAGTTTAAATACCGGGACAGTGGTTTCACCCCTCCACTTT. Protein: CASSLNTGTVVSPLHF.

This sequence joins TRBV7-9 and TRBJ1-2; the D is unclear. V was clipped by 2 bases and J by 3 bases, with 7 bases between them. The CDR3 loop spans 13 amino acids. Germline CDR1 reads SEHNR; CDR2 reads FQNEAQ (reference sequence). CDR3 nucleotide sequence: TGTGCCAGCAGCTTAAGTACTGACTATGGCTACACCTTC. Protein: CASSLSTDYGYTF.

The chain combines TRBV4-2 with TRBJ1-1; D is perhaps TRBD1 (5 bases). The germline V and J ends were trimmed by 4 bases and 1 base, with 10 bases remaining between them. The CDR3 sequence is 14 residues long. The germline CDR1 and CDR2 sequences are LGHNA and YNFKEQ. CDR3 coding DNA: TGTGCCAGCAGCCCATGGGACCAGAACACTGAAGCTTTCTTT. Amino acids: CASSPWDQNTEAFF.

This chain joins TRBV5-1 and TRBJ2-5, with 8 bases aligning to TRBD1. CDR3 length equals 13 residues. V dropped 4 bases and J dropped 5; count of bases not matched to a gene: 4. The germline V gene has CDR1 SGHRS and CDR2 YFSETQ. CDR3 bases: TGCGCCAGCAGCAGAGGACAGGGTGAGACCCAGTACTTC. Protein product: CASSRGQGETQYF. The full variable domain, with the rest looked up from reference TRBV5-1 and TRBJ2-5, is KAGVTQTPRYLIKTRGQQVTLSCSPISGHRSVSWYQQTPGQGLQFLFEYFSETQRNKGNFPGRFSGRQFSNSRSEMNVSTLELGDSALYLCASSRGQGETQYFGPGTRLLVL.

The rearrangement uses TRBV7-6 and TRBJ2-1; D may be TRBD1 (7 bases). CDR3 length: 15 amino acids. Trimming removed 5 bases from V and 7 bases from J, with 18 bases in between. Germline lookup yields CDR1 SGHVS and CDR2 FNYEAQ. The CDR3 DNA follows: TGTGCCAGCAGCCAACTGGAGGGGGCTTGGAATGAGCAGTTCTTC. This encodes CASSQLEGAWNEQFF.

The chain combines TRBV7-9 with TRBJ1-1; 9 nucleotides match TRBD1. The CDR3 length is 12 residues. CDR1 is SEHNR and CDR2 is FQNEAQ in the germline V gene (reference sequence). V was pared by 3 bases and J by 11 bases, with 4 bases of the junction left unmatched. The chain's CDR3 is CASSLGQGLAFF. The CDR3 nucleotides are TGTGCCAGCAGCTTGGGACAGGGATTGGCTTTCTTT.

V is TRBV6-5 and J is TRBJ2-7, with 7 bases that match TRBD1. V lost 5 bases and J lost 6; bases outside the gene matches: 7. The V gene's germline CDR1 is MNHEY and CDR2 SVGAGI. This CDR3 spans 13 amino acids. This chain's CDR3 is CASSHDRVREQYF. CDR3 DNA: TGTGCCAGCAGTCATGACAGGGTCCGCGAGCAGTACTTC.

This chain links TRBV27 with TRBJ1-2; D gene unclear. The V gene's germline CDR1 is MNHEY and CDR2 SMNVEV (reference sequence). Trimming removed 7 bases at V and 1 base at J, with 7 bases between. The CDR3 has 12 amino acids. In DNA, the CDR3 is TGTGCCAGCAAAGGGAATAACTATGGCTACACCTTC. This translates into CASKGNNYGYTF.

J is TRBJ2-2 and V is TRBV7-6; D remains unclear. Trimming shortened V by 5 bases and J by 5 bases, and 9 bases separated the two germline ends. CDR1 is SGHVS, CDR2 FNYEAQ, per germline. The CDR3 runs 13 residues. The CDR3 loop is CASSATVTGELFF. The CDR3 DNA reads TGTGCCAGCAGCGCCACGGTTACCGGGGAGCTGTTTTTT.

This clone was detected a few times. CDR3 DNA: TGCGCCAGCAGCTTGGGATTTAGTCCATCACCCCTCCACTTT. Protein: CASSLGFSPSPLHF. The J gene is TRBJ1-6, the V gene TRBV5-1; no clear D gene. The CDR3 totals 14 residues. V gave up 0 bases and J gave up 10 bases, with 11 bases separating them. Looked up from germline, CDR1 is SGHRS and CDR2 is YFSETQ.

The rearrangement uses TRBV2 and TRBJ2-1; the D is unclear. V lost 7 bases and J 2 bases, leaving 9 bases between the germline ends. CDR1 and CDR2 (germline): SNHLY, FYNNEI. The CDR3 consists of 13 residues. In DNA, the CDR3 is TGTGCCAGCAAGACTTCTACCTACAATGAGCAGTTCTTC. Amino acids: CASKTSTYNEQFF.

This sequence joins TRBV30 and TRBJ1-2, with TRBD1 identical over 10 bases. CDR3 length: 15 residues. V was pared by 3 bases and J by 3 bases, with 7 bases of the junction left unmatched. CDR1 is GTSNPN, CDR2 SVGIG, per germline (reference sequence). In nucleotides, the CDR3 is TGTGCCTGGAGGACAGGGGGCCTTTTGGACTATGGCTACACCTTC. It specifies CAWRTGGLLDYGYTF.

The V gene is TRBV19, the J gene TRBJ1-5; no reliable D call. CDR3 size: 13 residues. Trimming pared 5 bases from V and 4 bases from J, leaving 9 bases between. Germline values: CDR1 LNHDA, CDR2 SQIVND (reference sequence). CDR3 in DNA: TGTGCCAGTAGTCTCGCCCTGAATCAGCCCCAGCATTTT. Its protein is CASSLALNQPQHF.

This chain joins TRBV6-5 and TRBJ1-1, with D possibly TRBD1 on 5 matching bases. The V gene lost 3 bases and the J gene lost 6 bases, with 14 bases spanning the gap. The germline CDR1 and CDR2 sequences are MNHEY and SVGAGI. The CDR3 loop spans 14 amino acids. The CDR3, as DNA: TGTGCCAGCAGTTATTCCCCAAGGGACGCTGAAGCTTTCTTT. Translating gives CASSYSPRDAEAFF.

The chain carries TRBV30 and TRBJ2-3; D perhaps matches TRBD1 (5 bases). With 2 bases removed from V and 1 base from J, the gap between germline ends came to 10 bases. Germline loops: CDR1 GTSNPN, CDR2 SVGIG (reference sequence). The length of the CDR3 is 14 residues. The CDR3 loop is CAWSRAGRTDTQYF. The CDR3 coding sequence is TGTGCCTGGAGTAGGGCAGGGCGCACAGATACGCAGTATTTT.

The chain uses TRBV18 and TRBJ2-3, with D possibly TRBD1 on 6 matching bases. V was clipped by 6 bases and J by 7 bases, with 14 bases between them. There are 13 residues in the CDR3. Germline V gene data show CDR1 as KGHSH and CDR2 as LQKENI. CDR3 loop: CASSGPQGNTQYF. Here the CDR3 DNA reads TGTGCCAGCTCTGGACCACAGGGTAATACGCAGTATTTT.

The chain has TRBV6-1 and TRBJ1-4; D is ambiguous. The CDR3 length is 12 residues. Looked up from germline, CDR1 is MNHNS and CDR2 is SASEGT. Trimming took 4 bases from V and 13 from J, leaving 13 bases between them. This CDR3 reads CASSGARVGLFF. CDR3 nucleotides: TGTGCCAGCAGTGGGGCAAGGGTGGGACTGTTTTTT.

The V call is TRBV6-5, the J call TRBJ1-1; a weak D match, TRBD1 (6 bases). Trimming removed 6 bases from V and 9 bases from J, with 20 bases in between. The CDR3 sequence is 14 residues long. CDR1 MNHEY and CDR2 SVGAGI come from the germline V gene. CDR3 DNA: TGTGCCAGCAGCCGAAACCGGGACAAAAGTAAAGCTTTCTTT. Encoded protein: CASSRNRDKSKAFF.

This chain links TRBV5-1 with TRBJ2-1; 7 bases map to TRBD2. V was pared by 4 bases and J by 0 bases, with 7 bases of the junction left unmatched. The germline V gene has CDR1 SGHRS and CDR2 YFSETQ. CDR3 size: 16 residues. The CDR3 coding sequence is TGCGCCAGCAGCCGGGACTACCTTAGCTCCTACAATGAGCAGTTCTTC. This translates into CASSRDYLSSYNEQFF.

This rearrangement joins TRBV10-3 to TRBJ1-1; a weak D match, TRBD1 (5 bases). The V end lost 6 bases, the J end lost 0 bases, and 8 bases lay between the germline ends. CDR1 and CDR2 (germline): ENHRY, SYGVKD. CDR3 size: 13 residues. This CDR3 reads CAIRGVMNTEAFF. DNA for the CDR3: TGTGCCATCAGGGGGGTAATGAACACTGAAGCTTTCTTT.

This clone has only one observation. A much larger clone differs from this one at a single base, so this may be a read error. This sample also contains other DNA sequences that code for the same CDR3. This sequence joins TRBV5-4 and TRBJ2-3; D is unclear. Trimming shortened V by 4 bases and J by 0 bases, and 3 bases separated the two germline ends. From germline, CDR1 is SGHNT and CDR2 YYREEE (reference sequence). The CDR3 sequence is 12 residues long. The CDR3 DNA follows: TGTGCCAGCAGCCTAAGCACAGATACGCAGTATTTT. It encodes CASSLSTDTQYF. The whole variable domain, remainder taken from reference TRBV5-4 and TRBJ2-3, is ETGVTQSPTHLIKTRGQQVTLRCSSQSGHNTVSWYQQALGQGPQFIFQYYREEENGRGNFPPRFSGLQFPNYSSELNVNALELDDSALYLCASSLSTDTQYFGPGTRLTVL.

Only one count was recorded for this clone. V is TRBV21-1 and J is TRBJ2-7; TRBD2 is the table's D call and was not checked against the DNA. TRBV21-1 counts as a pseudogene. The CDR3 consists of 17 residues. CDR3 in DNA: TGTGCCAGCAGCAAAAGAAACACTAGCGGGCAGACTCACGAGCAGTACTTC. Protein: CASSKRNTSGQTHEQYF.

The chain has TRBV5-4 and TRBJ2-5, with D maybe TRBD2 (6 bases). Germline CDR1 reads SGHNT; CDR2 reads YYREEE (reference sequence). V lost 4 bases and J lost 2, with 9 bases in between. CDR3 length: 13 residues. The CDR3 is CASSPRGQETQYF. The CDR3 region has the DNA TGTGCCAGCAGCCCCCGGGGGCAAGAGACCCAGTACTTC.